The 20 T cell receptor beta chains below all came from one sample that was sequenced in a study of a mutant IDH1 vaccine in newly diagnosed glioma. The time point here: week 35, safety follow-up. Topical imiquimod was applied with each vaccine dose, which held 300 ug of mutant IDH1 20-mer peptide. Repertoires were generated with immunoSEQ multiplex PCR, while TCRdb's copy carries only in-frame clones and drops some. The table lists 60,000 to 75,000 clones, 85% to 90% of them singletons. No antigens are known for them. The sequenced sample was PBMCs, obtained from a glioma patient whose treatment included an IDH1 peptide vaccine. Receptor source: a young man with glioma.

The gene calls are TRBV7-9 and TRBJ2-1, with D possibly being TRBD2 (6 bases). V was clipped by 8 bases and J by 3 bases, with 20 bases between them. CDR3 size: 16 residues. The germline V gene has CDR1 SEHNR and CDR2 FQNEAQ (reference sequence). The CDR3 coding sequence is TGTGCCAGCTCTCCCCGAGGTCTAGCGAACTACAATGAGCAGTTCTTC. This encodes CASSPRGLANYNEQFF.

This clone showed up just once. The chain joins TRBV4-2 to TRBJ2-1; possibly TRBD2 for D (5 bases). Trimming removed 4 bases at V and 3 bases at J, with 10 bases between. CDR1 LGHNA and CDR2 YNFKEQ come from the germline V gene. The CDR3 runs to 14 residues. The CDR3 here is CASSLGGLYNEQFF. DNA of the CDR3: TGTGCCAGCAGCCTTGGAGGACTCTACAATGAGCAGTTCTTC.

This clone was seen only once. The chain carries TRBV9 and TRBJ2-1, with TRBD2 identical over 10 bases. V gave up 3 bases and J gave up 8 bases; unmatched junction bases: 5. This CDR3 region has 14 residues. Germline CDR1 reads SGDLS; CDR2 reads YYNGEE. The CDR3 coding sequence is TGTGCCAGCAGCGCGACTAGCGGGCCGTATGAGCAGTTCTTC. Translating it yields CASSATSGPYEQFF.

J is TRBJ2-3 and V is TRBV11-3, with 7 positions matching TRBD1. J gave up 2 bases and V 5 bases, and 4 bases lay outside the gene matches. CDR1 and CDR2 from the germline V gene are SGHNT and YENEEA. The CDR3 is 14 residues long. CDR3 nucleotides: TGTGCCAGCAGCCCTGGACAGGCCACAGATACGCAGTATTTT. Residues: CASSPGQATDTQYF.

In this sample, this clone turned up a few times. The gene calls are TRBV5-4 and TRBJ2-3, with a weak D call TRBD1 (6 bases). The length of the CDR3 is 14 residues. CDR1 SGHNT and CDR2 YYREEE come from the germline V gene (reference sequence). V dropped 4 bases and J dropped 2 bases, with 11 bases sitting between them. The CDR3 reads CASSPWTVTDTQYF. CDR3 bases: TGTGCCAGCAGCCCCTGGACAGTCACAGATACGCAGTATTTT.

DNA of the CDR3: TGTGCCAGCTCACCACCGAGCCGCTACGAGCAGTACTTC. This codes for CASSPPSRYEQYF. The chain couples TRBV18 to TRBJ2-7; D gene ambiguous. The CDR3 sequence is 13 residues long. V gave up 0 bases and J gave up 3 bases, with 6 bases separating them. CDR1 and CDR2 (germline): KGHSH, LQKENI.

This chain joins TRBV2 and TRBJ1-2, with 8 positions matching TRBD1. The J segment lost 4 bases and the V segment lost 6 bases, leaving 7 bases of the junction unmatched. Germline values: CDR1 SNHLY, CDR2 FYNNEI. The CDR3 spans 14 residues. The CDR3 DNA reads TGTGCCAGCAGCGCGGACAGGGCATCCTATGGCTACACCTTC. Translation gives CASSADRASYGYTF.

The chain carries TRBV9 and TRBJ1-6; 9 bases match TRBD1. V trimming: 4 bases; J trimming: 6 bases; junction bases outside the gene matches: 11. The CDR3 runs 17 residues. Germline CDR1 is SGDLS and CDR2 is YYNGEE. The CDR3 sequence: CASSTQTGGQANSPLHF. As DNA, the CDR3 is TGTGCCAGCAGCACCCAAACAGGGGGCCAGGCTAATTCACCCCTCCACTTT. The complete variable domain, with remaining parts taken from reference TRBV9 and TRBJ1-6, reads DSGVTQTPKHLITATGQRVTLRCSPRSGDLSVYWYQQSLDQGLQFLIQYYNGEERAKGNILERFSAQQFPDLHSELNLSSLELGDSALYFCASSTQTGGQANSPLHFGNGTRLTVT.

The chain is built from TRBV5-8 and TRBJ1-3, with unresolved D. The CDR3 length is 16 residues. Germline values: CDR1 SGHTS, CDR2 YDEGEE. V was shortened by 2 bases and J by 0 bases, with 12 bases between the two germline ends. The DNA of the CDR3 is TGTGCCAGCAGCTTCCCCGGACGGTTCTCTGGAAACACCATATATTTT. It encodes CASSFPGRFSGNTIYF.

The rearrangement joins TRBV7-2 to TRBJ2-1; 8 positions agree with TRBD2. The germline gives CDR1 SGHTA, CDR2 FQGNSA. This CDR3 region has 14 residues. The V segment lost 5 bases and the J segment 5 bases; nucleotides outside the gene matches: 5. In DNA, the CDR3 is TGTGCCAGCAGCCTGGGACTAGGTAACAATGAGCAGTTCTTC. This sequence encodes CASSLGLGNNEQFF.

This clone showed up just a few times. The chain uses TRBV10-3 and TRBJ2-2, with TRBD1 identical over 9 bases. CDR1 is ENHRY and CDR2 is SYGVKD in the germline V gene. V shed 10 bases, J shed 9 bases, and the junction held 6 bases outside the gene matches. This CDR3 contains 12 residues. CDR3 residues: CATLGQGRELFF. CDR3 sequence (DNA): TGTGCCACCTTGGGACAGGGAAGGGAGCTGTTTTTT.

This clone was seen just once. The rearrangement joins TRBV11-1 to TRBJ1-1, with TRBD1 matching over 7 bases. This CDR3 comprises 15 residues. Germline trimming cut 5 bases from V and 6 bases from J; bases unmatched to any gene: 12. Germline V lookup: CDR1 SGHAT, CDR2 FQDESV (reference sequence). CDR3 nucleotide sequence: TGTGCCAGCAGCCAGTACCTGACAGGGTTCTCTGAAGCTTTCTTT. Amino acids: CASSQYLTGFSEAFF.

The chain links TRBV5-1 to TRBJ1-2; 7 bases line up with TRBD1. This CDR3 contains 16 residues. The germline gives CDR1 SGHRS, CDR2 YFSETQ. V shed 0 bases and J 1 base; nucleotides not matched to a gene: 6. The CDR3 loop reads CASSLATDRVNYGYTF. CDR3 DNA sequence: TGCGCCAGCAGCTTGGCGACAGACAGGGTTAACTATGGCTACACCTTC.

This clone came up a few times. This chain connects TRBV29-1 to TRBJ2-7, with D perhaps TRBD2 (6 bases). V shed 0 bases and J shed 1 base, with 7 bases lying between them. The CDR3 is made up of 13 amino acids. Germline V gene lookup returns CDR1 SQVTM and CDR2 ANQGSEA. CDR3 in amino acids: CSVEEEGSYEQYF. CDR3 sequence (DNA): TGCAGCGTTGAAGAGGAGGGTTCCTACGAGCAGTACTTC.

J is TRBJ1-2 and V is TRBV6-7, with D perhaps matching TRBD1 (6 bases). TRBV6-7 carries the ORF label, with uncertain function. The CDR3 consists of 17 residues. V was pared by 4 bases and J by 4 bases, with 22 bases between. The CDR3 protein is CASSFLKQGAVGYGYTF. The CDR3 nucleotides are TGTGCCAGCAGTTTCCTTAAACAGGGTGCCGTGGGCTATGGCTACACCTTC.

This chain uses TRBV9 with TRBJ2-4, with D unresolved. This CDR3 region has 15 residues. From germline, CDR1 is SGDLS and CDR2 YYNGEE. V was trimmed by 2 bases and J by 6 bases, leaving 15 bases between them. Here the CDR3 DNA reads TGTGCCAGCAGCGTTACGAGTGACGGCCCAAACATTCAGTACTTC. It yields the protein CASSVTSDGPNIQYF.

The V gene is TRBV19, the J gene TRBJ1-1; 7 positions agree with TRBD1. The CDR3 spans 14 residues. Unmatched junction bases numbered 8, after V lost 5 bases and J lost 5 bases. CDR1 LNHDA and CDR2 SQIVND come from the germline V gene (reference sequence). CDR3: CASSFSGGGTEAFF. CDR3 nucleotide sequence: TGTGCCAGTAGTTTTTCAGGGGGAGGGACTGAAGCTTTCTTT.

The V call is TRBV5-1, the J call TRBJ1-4; D ambiguous. The V gene lost 1 base and the J gene lost 4 bases, with 11 bases spanning the gap. The CDR3 sequence is 15 residues long. Germline V CDR1 and CDR2: SGHRS, YFSETQ. The CDR3 DNA follows: TGCGCCAGCAGCTTGATTACGGCAGTTAATGAAAAACTGTTTTTT. Translated, it gives CASSLITAVNEKLFF.

As concerns this clone: The same CDR3 arises from other DNA sequences in this sample as well. The gene calls are TRBV11-2 and TRBJ2-1, with 14 bases that match TRBD2. With V trimmed by 5 bases and J by 6 bases, 6 bases remained unmatched. The CDR3 has 16 residues. The germline gives CDR1 SGHAT, CDR2 FQNNGV. The CDR3 nucleotides read TGTGCCAGCAGCCCTCGGGGACTAGCGGGGGCCAATGAGCAGTTCTTC. Translation gives CASSPRGLAGANEQFF.

The chain joins TRBV28 to TRBJ2-2, with D possibly TRBD2 on 6 matching bases. V shed 6 bases and J shed 7 bases, with 21 bases lying between them. This CDR3 contains 16 residues. Germline CDR1 is MDHEN and CDR2 is SYDVKM. CDR3 in amino acids: CASSTPGEVTGGELFF. The CDR3 DNA sequence: TGTGCCAGCAGCACCCCGGGAGAGGTAACGGGCGGGGAGCTGTTTTTT.